This T cell receptor beta chain was captured in a study of shared clonotypes between healthy human individuals. Produced via immunoSEQ multiplex PCR; TCRdb's table is partial and in-frame only. The sample yields approximately 2.3 million clones, over 90% seen once. Trimming shortened V by 0 bases and J by 1 base, and 3 bases separated the two germline ends. Germline V gene lookup returns CDR1 MNHEY and CDR2 SMNVEV (reference sequence). This CDR3 spans 13 amino acids. Turning to this clone: Other DNA sequences in this specimen translate into the identical CDR3.

The sample taken for sequencing was naive CD4+ T cells from PBMCs. Subset of the sample: CD45RA+ positively selected. The sequence came from a young man in good health. Some clones in this sample may be carry-over from other donors' samples. The chain has TRBV27 and TRBJ1-1; D gene uncertain. The CDR3 is CASSLSRNTEAFF. CDR3 nucleotides: TGTGCCAGCAGTTTATCGAGGAACACTGAAGCTTTCTTT.